A single TCR beta chain is shown here with its context. Its antigen is undetermined. Since a much larger clone is just one base distant, this may be a read error. The V end was cut by 4 bases, the J end by 6 bases, with 10 bases between. The length of the CDR3 is 13 residues. Germline V gives CDR1 WSHSY, CDR2 SAAADI. The template was RNA from unsorted bulk tissue. This non-tumor lung sample came from over 3 cm beyond the tumor edge. Donors were chemotherapy-naive, newly diagnosed lung cancer surgical patients in China, August–late 2014. This record comes from a study of tumor and adjacent non-tumor tissue in lung cancer. Whole-study context: There were 11 to 12 adenocarcinoma, a couple of squamous cell carcinoma and 1 small cell lung cancer cases. General observations from the study: Tumor tissue had significantly higher TCR diversity than normal lung. Patients with more diverse tumor TCRs had worse survival.

Three rounds of nested PCR, following a modified ARM-PCR protocol, produced the TCRbeta library. TCRdb ran MiXCR on the multiplex PCR reads and lists one entry per CDR3 protein. Among 60,000 or so distinct CDR3 sequences, about 55% were seen once, and the ten largest hold about 30%. This chain joins TRBV10-2 and TRBJ2-1; tentatively, D is TRBD1 (6 bases). Sequencing was done on a sample of distant non-tumor lung tissue. The TCR originated in a man in his 70s with non-small cell lung cancer. The CDR3: CASSVLGANEQFF. The CDR3 nucleotides read TGCGCCAGCAGTGTATTGGGGGCCAATGAGCAGTTCTTC.